One and the same sample provided the 22 T cell receptor beta chains below, sequenced in a study of neoadjuvant anti-PD-1 for oral cavity cancer. Some clones are missing from TCRdb's copy, which holds only in-frame ones; the method was immunoSEQ multiplex PCR. The profile shows 73,000 or so clones, 85% of them singletons. Noted time point: after neoadjuvant nivolumab, at surgical resection. Source: PBMCs, taken after nivolumab (anti-PD-1) treatment. The receptors here all came from a person aged 35-79 years with oral cavity squamous cell carcinoma.

This chain connects TRBV10-3 to TRBJ2-3; 7 positions match TRBD2. Germline lookup yields CDR1 ENHRY and CDR2 SYGVKD. The CDR3 sequence is 13 residues long. V dropped 4 bases and J dropped 4; count of bases not matched to a gene: 2. The CDR3 nucleotides read TGTGCCATCAGTGTAACTAGCGCAGATACGCAGTATTTT. Its translation: CAISVTSADTQYF.

V usage is TRBV7-6 and J usage is TRBJ2-7; D not resolved. Trimming shortened V by 3 bases and J by 7 bases, and 13 bases separated the two germline ends. The germline gives CDR1 SGHVS, CDR2 FNYEAQ. The CDR3 covers 13 residues. This chain's CDR3 is CASSFLKLGEQYF. Written as DNA, the CDR3 is TGTGCCAGCAGCTTTCTAAAGCTGGGGGAGCAGTACTTC.

CDR3: CAVLGHNTGELFF. The CDR3 bases are TGTGCCGTATTGGGACATAACACCGGGGAGCTGTTTTTT. V is TRBV6-5 and J is TRBJ2-2, with a weak D call TRBD1 (6 bases). CDR3 length equals 13 residues. Germline values: CDR1 MNHEY, CDR2 SVGAGI. Trimming stripped 11 bases from V and 2 bases from J, with 12 bases between.

The chain links TRBV21-1 to TRBJ1-2; the D call of TRBD1 is as the table states it, not checked on the DNA. TRBV21-1 constitutes a pseudogene. This CDR3 contains 16 residues. The CDR3 sequence is CASSKEVNRGNYGYTF. The CDR3 DNA is TGTGCCAGCAGCAAAGAGGTTAACAGGGGAAACTATGGCTACACCTTC.

V is TRBV2 and J is TRBJ2-3; possible D gene TRBD2, 6 bases. This CDR3 contains 14 residues. V lost 3 bases and J 3 bases, leaving 10 bases between the germline ends. The V gene's germline CDR1 is SNHLY and CDR2 FYNNEI. The CDR3 DNA reads TGTGCCAGCAGTGAGCAGGGAGGAACAGATACGCAGTATTTT. This codes for CASSEQGGTDTQYF.

J is TRBJ1-5 and V is TRBV28; TRBD1 is a possible D gene (6 bases). The ends were cut back, 6 bases at V and 1 base at J, with 13 bases in the middle. The germline gives CDR1 MDHEN, CDR2 SYDVKM. The CDR3 runs to 15 residues. The CDR3 DNA reads TGTGCCAGCAGCAAACAGGGAGGGAGCAATCAGCCCCAGCATTTT. Translation gives CASSKQGGSNQPQHF. The complete variable domain, with remaining parts taken from reference TRBV28 and TRBJ1-5, reads DVKVTQSSRYLVKRTGEKVFLECVQDMDHENMFWYRQDPGLGLRLIYFSYDVKMKEKGDIPEGYSVSREKKERFSLILESASTNQTSMYLCASSKQGGSNQPQHFGDGTRLSIL.

The chain couples TRBV15 to TRBJ2-2, with 12 bases identical to TRBD2. This CDR3 is 19 amino acids long. Looked up from germline, CDR1 is LNHNV and CDR2 is YYDKDF (reference sequence). The J segment lost 3 bases and the V segment lost 0 bases, leaving 8 bases of the junction unmatched. DNA for the CDR3: TGTGCCACCAGCAGAGATGTCCTAGCGGGAGGGCCTTACACCGGGGAGCTGTTTTTT. Translation gives CATSRDVLAGGPYTGELFF.

This rearrangement joins TRBV6-6 to TRBJ1-4; no definite D call. V shed 0 bases and J shed 1 base, with 6 bases lying between them. The CDR3 spans 15 residues. The germline gives CDR1 MNHNY, CDR2 SVGAGI (reference sequence). This chain's CDR3 is CASSYSRLTNEKLFF. The CDR3 DNA reads as TGTGCCAGCAGTTACTCGAGATTAACTAATGAAAAACTGTTTTTT.

V and J are TRBV5-4 and TRBJ1-4; D is ambiguous. The CDR3 contains 13 residues. Germline-derived CDR1 and CDR2 are SGHNT and YYREEE (reference sequence). Trimming pared 4 bases from V and 8 bases from J, leaving 12 bases between. The CDR3 DNA follows: TGTGCCAGCAGCCCCGGGTACCGGGAAAAACTGTTTTTT. Residues: CASSPGYREKLFF.

This sequence joins TRBV5-5 and TRBJ1-4; TRBD1 agrees at 10 bases. The CDR3 contains 17 residues. Germline CDR1 is SGHKS and CDR2 is YYEKEE (reference sequence). The V gene end was trimmed by 2 bases and the J gene end by 0 bases; junction bases not matched to a gene: 4. CDR3 sequence reads: CASSLPTGGATNEKLFF. The CDR3 nucleotides read TGTGCCAGCAGCTTACCGACAGGGGGCGCAACTAATGAAAAACTGTTTTTT.

The chain is built from TRBV2 and TRBJ1-1; no firm D call. This CDR3 spans 14 amino acids. V was trimmed by 6 bases and J by 4 bases, leaving 15 bases between them. Germline V gene data show CDR1 as SNHLY and CDR2 as FYNNEI. CDR3: CASSQGGLVTEAFF. DNA for the CDR3: TGTGCCAGCAGCCAAGGAGGGTTAGTCACTGAAGCTTTCTTT.

V usage is TRBV27 and J usage is TRBJ2-4; 9 bases are shared with TRBD1. The CDR3 loop spans 14 amino acids. V was pared by 5 bases and J by 7 bases, with 6 bases of the junction left unmatched. CDR1 and CDR2 (germline): MNHEY, SMNVEV (reference sequence). This chain's CDR3 is CASSTPTGGNIQYF. CDR3 sequence (DNA): TGTGCCAGCAGTACCCCGACAGGGGGGAACATTCAGTACTTC.

CDR3 region: CAWTRLKTGTQNTEAFF. The CDR3 DNA sequence: TGTGCCTGGACCCGCCTAAAAACCGGGACACAAAACACTGAAGCTTTCTTT. The chain joins TRBV30 to TRBJ1-1; possibly TRBD1 for D (6 bases). The germline V and J ends were trimmed by 4 bases and 2 bases, with 23 bases remaining between them. In germline, CDR1 is GTSNPN, CDR2 SVGIG (reference sequence). This CDR3 region has 17 residues.

The chain carries TRBV5-1 and TRBJ2-7; D not certain. Germline V lookup: CDR1 SGHRS, CDR2 YFSETQ. The germline V and J ends were trimmed by 0 bases and 2 bases, with 15 bases remaining between them. The CDR3 contains 16 residues. In DNA, the CDR3 is TGCGCCAGCAGCTTGGGGGCCCCCGATCTGACCTACGAGCAGTACTTC. Its translation is CASSLGAPDLTYEQYF.

The chain employs TRBV6-1 and TRBJ2-1, with TRBD2 as a possible D gene (5 bases). The CDR3 contains 11 residues. The germline CDR1 and CDR2 sequences are MNHNS and SASEGT. Trimming removed 10 bases from V and 3 bases from J, with 7 bases in between. CDR3 coding DNA: TGTGCCACCCGGGACTACAATGAGCAGTTCTTC. It translates to CATRDYNEQFF.

This sequence joins TRBV5-1 and TRBJ2-2; the D gene could be TRBD1 or TRBD2 (5 bases each). Germline V gives CDR1 SGHRS, CDR2 YFSETQ. CDR3 size: 14 residues. The V and J ends lost 3 bases and 6 bases respectively, with 12 bases between them. This CDR3 is CASSSVMGAGELFF. CDR3 bases: TGCGCCAGCAGCTCGGTGATGGGGGCCGGGGAGCTGTTTTTT.

V and J are TRBV14 and TRBJ1-3; TRBD1 is a possible D gene (5 bases). This CDR3 has 16 amino acids. CDR1 and CDR2 from the germline V gene are SGHDN and FVKESK. Trimming left V 0 bases short and J 7 bases short, with 16 bases between. The CDR3 DNA is TGTGCCAGCAGCCAAGACTTAGGACACGGCCGGAACACCATATATTTT. It yields the protein CASSQDLGHGRNTIYF.

This rearrangement joins TRBV5-1 to TRBJ2-1, with a tentative D call TRBD2 (6 bases). Germline loops: CDR1 SGHRS, CDR2 YFSETQ. The CDR3 sequence is 15 residues long. The germline V and J ends were trimmed by 0 bases and 7 bases, with 14 bases remaining between them. In nucleotides, the CDR3 is TGCGCCAGCAGCTTGGTGGGAGCGGCGGGGAATGAGCAGTTCTTC. Its protein product is CASSLVGAAGNEQFF.

The V and J genes are TRBV10-3 and TRBJ1-1; 9 positions match TRBD1. Germline loops: CDR1 ENHRY, CDR2 SYGVKD. V was clipped by 2 bases and J by 2 bases; unmatched bases: 9. CDR3 length: 17 residues. The CDR3 loop reads CAISELVGGQGNTEAFF. The CDR3 nucleotides read TGTGCCATCAGTGAGCTAGTGGGGGGACAGGGAAACACTGAAGCTTTCTTT.

This chain joins TRBV6-1 and TRBJ2-5; D uncertain. Trimming pared 0 bases from V and 6 bases from J, leaving 8 bases between. Germline CDR1 MNHNS, CDR2 SASEGT. The CDR3 length is 13 residues. The CDR3 reads CASSEAPMQTQYF. The CDR3 DNA sequence: TGTGCCAGCAGTGAAGCCCCGATGCAGACCCAGTACTTC.

The chain employs TRBV6-6 and TRBJ2-1; TRBD2 agrees at 15 bases. Trimming cost V 6 bases and J 7 bases; bases outside gene matches: 7. The CDR3 loop spans 16 amino acids. CDR1 is MNHNY, CDR2 SVGAGI, per germline (reference sequence). The CDR3 DNA reads TGTGCCAGCAGGTCACCTGGGACTAGCGGGAGGAATGAGCAGTTCTTC. Protein product: CASRSPGTSGRNEQFF.

The rearrangement joins TRBV23-1 to TRBJ2-7, with 12 bases fitting TRBD2. TRBV23-1 is reported as an ORF; its role is uncertain. V shed 3 bases, J shed 6 bases, and the junction held 15 bases outside the gene matches. This CDR3 comprises 18 residues. The CDR3 DNA reads as TGCGCCAGCAGTCAGGGGAGAAGGACTAGCGGGATACGGCTCGAGCAGTACTTC. Residues: CASSQGRRTSGIRLEQYF.